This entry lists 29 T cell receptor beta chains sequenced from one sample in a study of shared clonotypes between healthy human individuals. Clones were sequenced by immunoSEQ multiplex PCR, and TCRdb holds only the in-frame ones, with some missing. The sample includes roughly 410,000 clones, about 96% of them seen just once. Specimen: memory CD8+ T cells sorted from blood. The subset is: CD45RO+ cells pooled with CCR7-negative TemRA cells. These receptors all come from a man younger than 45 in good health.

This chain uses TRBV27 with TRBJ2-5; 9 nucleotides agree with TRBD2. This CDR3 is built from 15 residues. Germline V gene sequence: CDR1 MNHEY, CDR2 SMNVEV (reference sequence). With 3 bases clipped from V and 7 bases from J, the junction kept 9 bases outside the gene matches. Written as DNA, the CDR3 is TGTGCCAGCAGTTTCCTAGCGGGGTACTCGGGGACCCAGTACTTC. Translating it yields CASSFLAGYSGTQYF.

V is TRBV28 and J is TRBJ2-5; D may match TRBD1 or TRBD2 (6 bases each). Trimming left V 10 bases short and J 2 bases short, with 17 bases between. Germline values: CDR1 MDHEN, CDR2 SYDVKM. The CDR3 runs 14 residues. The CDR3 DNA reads TGTGCCACCTTCTGGGGGGCTGTACAAGAGACCCAGTACTTC. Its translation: CATFWGAVQETQYF.

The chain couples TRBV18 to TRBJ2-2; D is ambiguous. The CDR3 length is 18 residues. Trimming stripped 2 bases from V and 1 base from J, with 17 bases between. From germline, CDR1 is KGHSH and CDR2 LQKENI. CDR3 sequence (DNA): TGTGCCAGCTCACCATCAAAAGGAAACCCTCTGAACACCGGGGAGCTGTTTTTT. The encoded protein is CASSPSKGNPLNTGELFF. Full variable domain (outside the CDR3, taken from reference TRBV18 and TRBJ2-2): NAGVMQNPRHLVRRRGQEARLRCSPMKGHSHVYWYRQLPEEGLKFMVYLQKENIIDESGMPKERFSAEFPKEGPSILRIQQVVRGDSAAYFCASSPSKGNPLNTGELFFGEGSRLTVL.

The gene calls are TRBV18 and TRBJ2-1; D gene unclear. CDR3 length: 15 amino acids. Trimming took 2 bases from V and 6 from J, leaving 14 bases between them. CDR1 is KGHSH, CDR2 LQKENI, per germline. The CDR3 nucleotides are TGTGCCAGCTCACCATCGGAAGCGCGGAGCAATGAGCAGTTCTTC. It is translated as CASSPSEARSNEQFF.

Here the CDR3 reads CAWVGNNDASSYNEQFF. CDR3 in DNA: TGTGCCTGGGTCGGGAATAACGACGCGAGCTCCTACAATGAGCAGTTCTTC. This chain connects TRBV30 to TRBJ2-1, with a tentative D call TRBD2 (5 bases). Germline CDR1 GTSNPN, CDR2 SVGIG (reference sequence). The CDR3 has 17 residues. V was cut by 5 bases and J by 0 bases, with 20 bases left in between.

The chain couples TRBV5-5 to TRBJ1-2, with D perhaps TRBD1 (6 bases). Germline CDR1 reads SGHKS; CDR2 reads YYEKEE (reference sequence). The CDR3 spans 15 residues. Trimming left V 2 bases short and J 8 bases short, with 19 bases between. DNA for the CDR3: TGTGCCAGCAGCTTTCCCCCGTCGGACAGAAACGGCTACACCTTC. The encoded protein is CASSFPPSDRNGYTF.

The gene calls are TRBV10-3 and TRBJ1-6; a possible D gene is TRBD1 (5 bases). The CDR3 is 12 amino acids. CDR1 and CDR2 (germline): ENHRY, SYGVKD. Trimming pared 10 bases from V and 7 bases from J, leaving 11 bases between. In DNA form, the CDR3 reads TGTGCCACGGGACGGAGCAATTCACCCCTCCACTTT. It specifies CATGRSNSPLHF.

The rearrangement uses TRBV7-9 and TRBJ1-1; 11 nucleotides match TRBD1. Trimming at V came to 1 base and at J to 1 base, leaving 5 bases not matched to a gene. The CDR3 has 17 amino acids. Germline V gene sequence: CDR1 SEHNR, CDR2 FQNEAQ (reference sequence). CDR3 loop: CASSLGPDRGRNTEAFF. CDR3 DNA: TGTGCCAGCAGCTTAGGCCCGGACAGGGGGCGGAACACTGAAGCTTTCTTT.

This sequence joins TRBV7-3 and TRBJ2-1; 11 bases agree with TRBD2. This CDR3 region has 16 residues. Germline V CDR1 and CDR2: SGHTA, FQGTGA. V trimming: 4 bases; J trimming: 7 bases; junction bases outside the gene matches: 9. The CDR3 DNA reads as TGTGCCAGCAGCTCTAAAGCGGCTAGCGGGAGGAATGAGCAGTTCTTC. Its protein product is CASSSKAASGRNEQFF.

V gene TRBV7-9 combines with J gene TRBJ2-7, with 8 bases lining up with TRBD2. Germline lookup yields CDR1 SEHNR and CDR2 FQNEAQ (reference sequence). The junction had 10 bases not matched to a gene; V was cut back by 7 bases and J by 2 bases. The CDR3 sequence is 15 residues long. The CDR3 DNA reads TGTGCCAGCATCTATTCCGGGACTAGGCCCTACGAGCAGTACTTC. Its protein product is CASIYSGTRPYEQYF.

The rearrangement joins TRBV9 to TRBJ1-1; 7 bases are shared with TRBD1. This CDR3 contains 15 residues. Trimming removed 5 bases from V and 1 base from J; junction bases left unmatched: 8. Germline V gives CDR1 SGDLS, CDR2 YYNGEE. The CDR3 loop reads CASSPPGGTNTEAFF. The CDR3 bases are TGTGCCAGCAGTCCTCCAGGGGGTACGAACACTGAAGCTTTCTTT.

The chain's CDR3 is CASSLANQRGTGELFF. The CDR3 bases are TGTGCCAGCAGCTTGGCAAACCAAAGGGGGACCGGGGAGCTGTTTTTT. V and J are TRBV5-4 and TRBJ2-2, with D tentatively TRBD1 (6 bases). The germline gives CDR1 SGHNT, CDR2 YYREEE (reference sequence). V was clipped by 0 bases and J by 5 bases, with 14 bases between them. This CDR3 comprises 16 residues.

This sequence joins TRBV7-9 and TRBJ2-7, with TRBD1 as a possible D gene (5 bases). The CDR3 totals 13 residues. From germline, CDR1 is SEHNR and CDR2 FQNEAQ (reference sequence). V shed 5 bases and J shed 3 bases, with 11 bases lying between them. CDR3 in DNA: TGTGCCAGCAGCCACGACAGCGTCTACGAGCAGTACTTC. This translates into CASSHDSVYEQYF. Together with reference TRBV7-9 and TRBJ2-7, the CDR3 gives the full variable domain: DTGVSQNPRHKITKRGQNVTFRCDPISEHNRLYWYRQTLGQGPEFLTYFQNEAQLEKSRLLSDRFSAERPKGSFSTLEIQRTEQGDSAMYLCASSHDSVYEQYFGPGTRLTVT.

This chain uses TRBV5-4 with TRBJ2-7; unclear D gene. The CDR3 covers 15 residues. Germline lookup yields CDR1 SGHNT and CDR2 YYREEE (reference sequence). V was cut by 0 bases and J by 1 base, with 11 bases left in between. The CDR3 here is CASSLESSWSYEQYF. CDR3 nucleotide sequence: TGTGCCAGCAGCTTGGAGTCTAGTTGGTCCTACGAGCAGTACTTC.

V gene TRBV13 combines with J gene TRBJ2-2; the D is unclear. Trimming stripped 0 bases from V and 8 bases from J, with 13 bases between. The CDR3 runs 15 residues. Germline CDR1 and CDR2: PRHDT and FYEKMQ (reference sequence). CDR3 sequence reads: CASSLGGPLSGELFF. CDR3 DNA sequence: TGTGCCAGCAGCTTAGGCGGCCCCTTGTCAGGGGAGCTGTTTTTT.

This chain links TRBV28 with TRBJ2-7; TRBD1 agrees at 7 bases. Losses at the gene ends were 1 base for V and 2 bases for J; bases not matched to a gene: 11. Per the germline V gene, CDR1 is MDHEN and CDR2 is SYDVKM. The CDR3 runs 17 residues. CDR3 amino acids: CASSLYPLGQATYEQYF. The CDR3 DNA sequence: TGTGCCAGCAGTTTATACCCCCTCGGACAGGCCACCTACGAGCAGTACTTC.

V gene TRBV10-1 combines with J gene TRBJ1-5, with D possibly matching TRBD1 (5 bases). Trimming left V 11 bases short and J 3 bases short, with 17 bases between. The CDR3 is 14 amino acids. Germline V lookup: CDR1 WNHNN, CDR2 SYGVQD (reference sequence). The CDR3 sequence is CACRGGYPNQPQHF. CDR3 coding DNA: TGCGCCTGCCGGGGCGGGTACCCCAATCAGCCCCAGCATTTT.

The CDR3 bases are TGTGCCAGCAGCGGGGGGACTAGCGTTTACAATGAGCAGTTCTTC. This sequence encodes CASSGGTSVYNEQFF. The chain recombines TRBV5-4 with TRBJ2-1; 10 nucleotides align to TRBD2. Trimming cost V 4 bases and J 4 bases; bases outside gene matches: 5. This CDR3 contains 15 residues. Germline V gene data show CDR1 as SGHNT and CDR2 as YYREEE (reference sequence).

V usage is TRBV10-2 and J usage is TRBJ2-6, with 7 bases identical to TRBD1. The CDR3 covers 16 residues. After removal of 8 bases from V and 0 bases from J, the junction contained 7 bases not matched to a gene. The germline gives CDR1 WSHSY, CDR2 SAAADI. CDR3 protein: CASRDSFLSGANVLTF. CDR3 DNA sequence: TGCGCCAGCCGGGACAGTTTCCTCTCTGGGGCCAACGTCCTGACTTTC.

This chain's CDR3 is CASSLALAGGNEQFF. DNA of the CDR3: TGCGCCAGCAGCTTGGCCCTAGCGGGAGGCAATGAGCAGTTCTTC. This chain joins TRBV5-1 and TRBJ2-1, with 11 bases lining up with TRBD2. Germline assignment: CDR1 SGHRS and CDR2 YFSETQ. V trimming: 0 bases; J trimming: 6 bases; junction bases outside the gene matches: 2. The CDR3 is made up of 15 amino acids. The full variable domain, in which reference TRBV5-1 and TRBJ2-1 provide the parts outside the CDR3, is KAGVTQTPRYLIKTRGQQVTLSCSPISGHRSVSWYQQTPGQGLQFLFEYFSETQRNKGNFPGRFSGRQFSNSRSEMNVSTLELGDSALYLCASSLALAGGNEQFFGPGTRLTVL.

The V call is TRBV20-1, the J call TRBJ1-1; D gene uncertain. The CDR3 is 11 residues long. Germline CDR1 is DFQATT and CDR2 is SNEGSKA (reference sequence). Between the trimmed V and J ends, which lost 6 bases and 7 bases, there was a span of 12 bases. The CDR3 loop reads CSASRRVEAFF. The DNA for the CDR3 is TGCAGTGCCAGTCGACGGGTTGAAGCTTTCTTT.

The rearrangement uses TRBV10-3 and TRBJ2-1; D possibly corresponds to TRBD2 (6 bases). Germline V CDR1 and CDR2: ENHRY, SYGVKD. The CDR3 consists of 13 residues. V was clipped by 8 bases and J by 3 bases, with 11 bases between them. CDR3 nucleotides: TGTGCCATCCGGGACTCCCTCTACAATGAGCAGTTCTTC. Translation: CAIRDSLYNEQFF.

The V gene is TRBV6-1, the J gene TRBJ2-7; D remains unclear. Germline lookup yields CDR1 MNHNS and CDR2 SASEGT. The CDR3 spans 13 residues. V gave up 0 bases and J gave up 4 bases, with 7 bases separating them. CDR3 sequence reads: CASSEANGYEQYF. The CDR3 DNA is TGTGCCAGCAGTGAAGCAAATGGATACGAGCAGTACTTC.

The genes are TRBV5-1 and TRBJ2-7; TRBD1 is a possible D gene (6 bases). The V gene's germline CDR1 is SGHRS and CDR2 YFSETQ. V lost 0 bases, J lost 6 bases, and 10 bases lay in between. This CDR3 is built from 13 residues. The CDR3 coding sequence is TGCGCCAGCAGCTTGGACAGGGTATTCGAGCAGTACTTC. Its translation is CASSLDRVFEQYF.

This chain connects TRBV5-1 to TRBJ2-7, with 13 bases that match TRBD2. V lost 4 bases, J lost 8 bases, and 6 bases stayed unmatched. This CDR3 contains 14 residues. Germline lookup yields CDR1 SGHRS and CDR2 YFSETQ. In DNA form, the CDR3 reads TGCGCCAGCAGCCCATGGACTAGCGGGAGCCAGCAGTACTTC. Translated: CASSPWTSGSQQYF.

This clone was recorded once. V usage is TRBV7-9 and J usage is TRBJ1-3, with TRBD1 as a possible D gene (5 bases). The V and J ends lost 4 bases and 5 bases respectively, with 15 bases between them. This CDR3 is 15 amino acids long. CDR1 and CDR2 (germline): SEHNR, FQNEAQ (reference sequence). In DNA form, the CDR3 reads TGTGCCAGCAGCTGGGCCGGGGCCCTGAGAAACACCATATATTTT. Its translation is CASSWAGALRNTIYF.

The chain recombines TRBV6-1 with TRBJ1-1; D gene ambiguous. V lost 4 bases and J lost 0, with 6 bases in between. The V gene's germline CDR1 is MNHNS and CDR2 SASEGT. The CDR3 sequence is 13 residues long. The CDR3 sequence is CASSATLNTEAFF. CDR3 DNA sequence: TGTGCCAGCAGTGCTACCTTGAACACTGAAGCTTTCTTT.

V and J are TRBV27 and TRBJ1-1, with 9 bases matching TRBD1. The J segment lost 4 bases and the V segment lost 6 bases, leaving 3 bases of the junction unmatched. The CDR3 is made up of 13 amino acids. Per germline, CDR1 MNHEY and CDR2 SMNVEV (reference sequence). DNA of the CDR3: TGTGCCAGCAGACAGGGGGCGCGCACTGAAGCTTTCTTT. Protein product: CASRQGARTEAFF.

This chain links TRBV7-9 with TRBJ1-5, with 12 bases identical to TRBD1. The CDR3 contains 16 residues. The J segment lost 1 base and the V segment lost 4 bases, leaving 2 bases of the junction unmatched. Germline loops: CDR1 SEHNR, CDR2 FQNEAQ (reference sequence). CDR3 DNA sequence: TGTGCCAGCAGCTCCGGGACAGGGGGCAGCAATCAGCCCCAGCATTTT. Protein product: CASSSGTGGSNQPQHF.